One sample yielded the 5 T cell receptor beta chains listed below, sequenced in a study of CD8 T cells in ankylosing spondylitis. Regarding the study as a whole: For ankylosing spondylitis blood, a TCR beta motif of 7 to 9 highly homologous variants appeared characteristic.

No cognate antigen is known for these TCRs. TCRdb redid the calling of the 5' RACE reads with MiXCR, one entry per CDR3 protein. The repertoire holds 470,000 or so distinct CDR3 sequences, with 25% to 30% as singletons. Input material: blood, either unsorted or a sorted T cell fraction (not recorded which). These receptors were collected from a male donor with ankylosing spondylitis.

Only a few counts were recorded for this clonotype. The gene calls are TRBV5-6 and TRBJ1-2; D remains ambiguous. CDR1 and CDR2 (germline): SGHDT, YYEEEE. The CDR3 is 12 amino acids. CDR3 DNA: TGTGCAGCCGGAAACCGCGTCTATGGCTACACCTTC. It yields the protein CAAGNRVYGYTF.

The V gene is TRBV20-1, the J gene TRBJ2-3; 9 bases line up with TRBD2. The CDR3 contains 16 residues. Germline V CDR1 and CDR2: DFQATT, SNEGSKA (reference sequence). The J segment lost 6 bases and the V segment lost 3 bases, leaving 13 bases of the junction unmatched. This chain's CDR3 is CSARLRLAEAVDTQYF. The CDR3 DNA reads TGCAGTGCTAGGCTGAGACTAGCGGAAGCCGTGGATACGCAGTATTTT.

This clonotype has a handful of counts. The chain carries TRBV7-6 and TRBJ2-2, with TRBD2 matching over 7 bases. Germline V gene sequence: CDR1 SGHVS, CDR2 FNYEAQ. The CDR3 has 16 amino acids. V lost 2 bases, J lost 4 bases, and 7 bases stayed unmatched. CDR3 region: CASSLKLGRATGELFF. The CDR3 nucleotides are TGTGCCAGCAGCTTAAAATTAGGGAGGGCCACCGGGGAGCTGTTTTTT. Full variable domain (outside the CDR3, taken from reference TRBV7-6 and TRBJ2-2): GAGVSQSPRYKVTKRGQDVALRCDPISGHVSLYWYRQALGQGPEFLTYFNYEAQQDKSGLPNDRFSAERPEGSISTLTIQRTEQRDSAMYRCASSLKLGRATGELFFGEGSRLTVL.

The chain couples TRBV5-1 to TRBJ1-1; the D gene is possibly TRBD1 (6 bases). Germline V lookup: CDR1 SGHRS, CDR2 YFSETQ. V was pared by 3 bases and J by 5 bases, with 17 bases between. The CDR3 sequence is 15 residues long. The CDR3 DNA reads as TGCGCCAGCAGCTGGGGGCGGGGGTTTGGTACTGAAGCTTTCTTT. Translation: CASSWGRGFGTEAFF.

A few counts support this clonotype. The genes are TRBV24-1 and TRBJ2-3, with TRBD2 matching over 8 bases. The germline gives CDR1 KGHDR, CDR2 SFDVKD. Trimming removed 1 base from V and 0 bases from J; junction bases left unmatched: 2. This CDR3 has 16 residues. In nucleotides, the CDR3 is TGTGCCACCAGTGATTTAGCTAGCGGGAGCACAGATACGCAGTATTTT. Translated: CATSDLASGSTDTQYF.